These 27 T cell receptor beta chains came from one sample sequenced in a study of blood T cell repertoires in COVID-19. Only in-frame clones appear in the TCRdb table, and some are missing; sequencing was by immunoSEQ multiplex PCR. The table has a few hundred thousand clones, approximately 86% seen once. The sample consisted of peripheral blood. Receptor source: a man between 18 and 29 years old with active or convalescent COVID-19.

This clone was observed a single time. The chain uses TRBV13 and TRBJ2-7; D is possibly TRBD1 (6 bases). This CDR3 contains 11 residues. V gave up 6 bases and J gave up 4 bases, with 7 bases separating them. Germline V gene lookup returns CDR1 PRHDT and CDR2 FYEKMQ (reference sequence). DNA of the CDR3: TGTGCCAGCAGTGACAGGTACGAGCAGTACTTC. Translating it yields CASSDRYEQYF.

The chain has TRBV19 and TRBJ2-1; 12 positions match TRBD2. The CDR3 runs to 15 residues. V lost 6 bases and J lost 7; bases outside the gene matches: 7. Germline-derived CDR1 and CDR2 are LNHDA and SQIVND (reference sequence). The CDR3 nucleotides read TGTGCCAGTAGAGTACTAGCGGGAGGACAAAATGAGCAGTTCTTC. Its protein product is CASRVLAGGQNEQFF.

The V call is TRBV15, the J call TRBJ1-1, with D perhaps TRBD1 (6 bases). The CDR3 totals 13 residues. Deletions cut 7 bases from V and 4 bases from J, with 13 bases between. CDR1 is LNHNV and CDR2 is YYDKDF in the germline V gene (reference sequence). The CDR3 here is CATTLDSFTEAFF. The CDR3 nucleotides read TGTGCCACCACTCTGGACAGCTTCACTGAAGCTTTCTTT.

Concerning this clone: The sample carries other DNA sequences with the same CDR3. The chain links TRBV6-5 to TRBJ2-1; 11 bases agree with TRBD2. The germline gives CDR1 MNHEY, CDR2 SVGAGI. This CDR3 has 16 residues. V shed 0 bases and J 4 bases; nucleotides not matched to a gene: 2. The chain's CDR3 is CASSYSGTSGYNEQFF. DNA of the CDR3: TGTGCCAGCAGTTACTCTGGGACTAGCGGATACAATGAGCAGTTCTTC.

The chain couples TRBV29-1 to TRBJ2-1; D gene uncertain. The CDR3 runs 12 residues. Germline loops: CDR1 SQVTM, CDR2 ANQGSEA. V was clipped by 0 bases and J by 4 bases, with 4 bases between them. CDR3 amino acids: CSVEDSYNEQFF. The CDR3 DNA follows: TGCAGCGTTGAAGACTCTTACAATGAGCAGTTCTTC.

This clone has only a few counts. The chain has TRBV7-2 and TRBJ1-2; tentatively, D is TRBD1 (5 bases). Germline V gene lookup returns CDR1 SGHTA and CDR2 FQGNSA. The V end was cut by 5 bases, the J end by 1 base, with 11 bases between. The CDR3 is made up of 14 amino acids. The CDR3 DNA is TGTGCCAGCAGCACCCGCGGGGGTAACTATGGCTACACCTTC. Translating it yields CASSTRGGNYGYTF. The variable domain in full, with the rest retrieved from reference TRBV7-2 and TRBJ1-2, is GAGVSQSPSNKVTEKGKDVELRCDPISGHTALYWYRQSLGQGLEFLIYFQGNSAPDKSGLPSDRFSAERTGGSVSTLTIQRTQQEDSAVYLCASSTRGGNYGYTFGSGTRLTVV.

The rearrangement links TRBV7-8 to TRBJ2-1; no clear D gene. V lost 0 bases, J lost 6 bases, and 15 bases lay in between. There are 16 residues in the CDR3. The germline V gene encodes CDR1 SGHVS and CDR2 FQNEAQ. The CDR3 protein is CASSLAQAPLINEQFF. The CDR3 bases are TGTGCCAGCAGCTTAGCGCAAGCCCCTCTGATCAATGAGCAGTTCTTC.

The chain joins TRBV19 to TRBJ2-7; D is possibly TRBD2 (5 bases). The CDR3 totals 14 residues. V lost 3 bases and J 4 bases, leaving 13 bases between the germline ends. In germline, CDR1 is LNHDA, CDR2 SQIVND (reference sequence). For the CDR3, the DNA is TGTGCCAGTAGTATCACGAGCGGAGAATACGAGCAGTACTTC. It translates to CASSITSGEYEQYF. Complete variable domain (other parts from reference TRBV19 and TRBJ2-7): DGGITQSPKYLFRKEGQNVTLSCEQNLNHDAMYWYRQDPGQGLRLIYYSQIVNDFQKGDIAEGYSVSREKKESFPLTVTSAQKNPTAFYLCASSITSGEYEQYFGPGTRLTVT.

This clone is a singleton in its sample. A junction boundary mismatches the germline segment, possibly from a read error. Other DNA sequences in the sample encode the same CDR3. The V and J genes are TRBV5-1 and TRBJ1-2; D might be TRBD1 (5 bases). CDR1 and CDR2 from the germline V gene are SGHRS and YFSETQ. This CDR3 comprises 15 residues. CDR3 in amino acids: CASSLVDQGTGGYTF. The CDR3 DNA sequence: TGCGCCAGTAGCTTGGTGGACCAGGGAACTGGTGGCTACACCTTC.

The chain couples TRBV27 to TRBJ1-5, with D maybe TRBD1 (5 bases). The germline CDR1 and CDR2 sequences are MNHEY and SMNVEV (reference sequence). The CDR3 length is 13 residues. Trimming took off 5 bases at V and 9 bases at J, with 14 bases between the two ends. The CDR3 DNA follows: TGTGCCAGCAGTGCGACAGCCTTTTTGCCCCAGCATTTT. Translating it yields CASSATAFLPQHF.

The chain recombines TRBV2 with TRBJ2-1, with 10 positions matching TRBD2. The V and J ends lost 3 bases and 5 bases, in that order; junction bases with no gene match: 4. CDR3 length equals 15 residues. Per the germline V gene, CDR1 is SNHLY and CDR2 is FYNNEI. The CDR3 protein is CASSDPAGGNNEQFF. The CDR3 nucleotides read TGTGCCAGCAGTGACCCAGCGGGGGGGAACAATGAGCAGTTCTTC.

This chain links TRBV28 with TRBJ2-3; 8 nucleotides align to TRBD2. The V segment lost 6 bases and the J segment 5 bases; nucleotides outside the gene matches: 13. Per germline, CDR1 MDHEN and CDR2 SYDVKM. The CDR3 is 16 amino acids. The CDR3 nucleotides are TGTGCCAGCAGGGGGGGACTAGTAGCTCGGTTAGATACGCAGTATTTT. It translates to CASRGGLVARLDTQYF.

The chain links TRBV5-1 to TRBJ2-7, with TRBD2 matching 8 bases. Germline V gene sequence: CDR1 SGHRS, CDR2 YFSETQ. The CDR3 totals 12 residues. The V and J ends lost 7 bases and 6 bases, in that order; junction bases with no gene match: 6. CDR3 nucleotides: TGCGCCAGCGGATTAGCGGGAAGCGAGCAGTACTTC. Protein product: CASGLAGSEQYF.

The chain combines TRBV5-1 with TRBJ1-1; 7 bases align to TRBD1. Germline loops: CDR1 SGHRS, CDR2 YFSETQ. V was pared by 4 bases and J by 11 bases, with 11 bases of the junction left unmatched. The CDR3 extends over 13 amino acids. This CDR3 is CASSPRQGVAAFF. CDR3 nucleotides: TGCGCCAGCAGCCCTAGACAGGGTGTTGCGGCTTTCTTT.

This clone was counted a few times. The rearrangement uses TRBV7-9 and TRBJ1-3; no definite D call. Trimming took 3 bases from V and 4 from J, leaving 7 bases between them. The germline V gene encodes CDR1 SEHNR and CDR2 FQNEAQ (reference sequence). This CDR3 contains 13 residues. CDR3 region: CASSLSVGNTIYF. The CDR3 nucleotides are TGTGCCAGCAGCTTGTCTGTAGGAAACACCATATATTTT.

The chain couples TRBV6-5 to TRBJ2-7, with TRBD2 as a possible D gene (5 bases). The CDR3 has 13 amino acids. Germline V lookup: CDR1 MNHEY, CDR2 SVGAGI. V was shortened by 1 base and J by 6 bases, with 10 bases between the two germline ends. As DNA, the CDR3 is TGTGCCAGCAGTTACTATAGAGGGTTCGAGCAGTACTTC. Its translation is CASSYYRGFEQYF.

The V gene is TRBV27, the J gene TRBJ1-4, with a weak D call TRBD1 (5 bases). The CDR3 runs to 17 residues. Germline V lookup: CDR1 MNHEY, CDR2 SMNVEV (reference sequence). Trimming shortened V by 0 bases and J by 8 bases, and 19 bases separated the two germline ends. The chain's CDR3 is CASSLSKRGIMWEKLFF. The CDR3 DNA follows: TGTGCCAGCAGTTTATCGAAGCGGGGCATCATGTGGGAAAAACTGTTTTTT.

The chain has TRBV6-5 and TRBJ1-1; 8 bases are shared with TRBD1. Trimming took 6 bases from V and 8 from J; bases not matched to a gene: 5. Germline CDR1 and CDR2: MNHEY and SVGAGI. The CDR3 is 12 amino acids. CDR3 nucleotides: TGTGCCAGCAGCCAGGGGGACAGGGAAGCTTTCTTT. Its protein is CASSQGDREAFF.

The chain employs TRBV11-3 and TRBJ2-1; 9 bases map to TRBD1. CDR1 is SGHNT, CDR2 YENEEA, per germline. Trimming at V came to 2 bases and at J to 7 bases, leaving 3 bases not matched to a gene. The CDR3 is made up of 14 amino acids. CDR3 amino acids: CASSLRQGDNEQFF. CDR3 DNA: TGTGCCAGCAGCTTAAGACAGGGGGATAATGAGCAGTTCTTC.

This clone was detected a few times. The rearrangement uses TRBV6-4 and TRBJ2-2, with 10 bases identical to TRBD2. J lost 3 bases, V lost 5 bases, and 0 bases had no gene match. Germline-derived CDR1 and CDR2 are MRHNA and SNTAGT. The CDR3 is 14 amino acids. The CDR3 reads CASSSGGDTGELFF. The CDR3 DNA follows: TGTGCCAGCAGTAGCGGGGGGGACACCGGGGAGCTGTTTTTT.

V is TRBV20-1 and J is TRBJ2-1; weak D call: TRBD1 (5 bases). V lost 3 bases and J 6 bases, leaving 18 bases between the germline ends. The CDR3 has 15 amino acids. Germline CDR1 is DFQATT and CDR2 is SNEGSKA (reference sequence). This CDR3 reads CSASLLQESFNEQFF. CDR3 in DNA: TGCAGTGCTAGTCTATTACAGGAGAGTTTCAATGAGCAGTTCTTC.

The CDR3 bases are TGTGCCACCAGCGGCCTTCGGGAACCCGGATCGGTAGTTGGTAATCAGCCCCAGCATTTT. Its protein is CATSGLREPGSVVGNQPQHF. The chain is built from TRBV15 and TRBJ1-5; D unclear. Trimming took off 5 bases at V and 4 bases at J, with 30 bases between the two ends. The CDR3 length is 20 residues. Germline V gene data show CDR1 as LNHNV and CDR2 as YYDKDF (reference sequence).

V gene TRBV7-3 combines with J gene TRBJ1-6; D is undetermined. V dropped 3 bases and J dropped 10 bases, with 10 bases sitting between them. CDR1 is SGHTA and CDR2 is FQGTGA in the germline V gene. The CDR3 consists of 13 residues. This CDR3 is CASSFTGESPLHF. For the CDR3, the DNA is TGTGCCAGCAGCTTCACCGGGGAATCACCCCTCCACTTT.

The rearrangement joins TRBV27 to TRBJ2-7; TRBD1 aligns across 7 bases. Germline assignment: CDR1 MNHEY and CDR2 SMNVEV (reference sequence). The CDR3 extends over 13 amino acids. V trimming: 3 bases; J trimming: 2 bases; junction bases outside the gene matches: 1. CDR3 protein: CASSLDRTYEQYF. The DNA for the CDR3 is TGTGCCAGCAGTTTGGACAGGACCTACGAGCAGTACTTC.

Only one count was recorded for this clone. The chain is built from TRBV27 and TRBJ2-3, with D perhaps TRBD1 (6 bases). Per germline, CDR1 MNHEY and CDR2 SMNVEV (reference sequence). V was clipped by 4 bases and J by 4 bases, with 21 bases between them. The CDR3 spans 17 residues. The CDR3 DNA sequence: TGTGCCAGCAGTTCATCGTTGGACAGCAAGGGTGCAGATACGCAGTATTTT. Residues: CASSSSLDSKGADTQYF.

The chain is built from TRBV6-2 or TRBV6-3 and TRBJ1-2, with 7 nucleotides matching TRBD1. Germline V gene data show CDR1 as MNHEY and CDR2 as SVGEGT. This CDR3 spans 15 amino acids. The J segment lost 0 bases and the V segment lost 2 bases, leaving 3 bases of the junction unmatched. For the CDR3, the DNA is TGTGCCAGCAGTTACGGGACAGCCACTAACTATGGCTACACCTTC. It specifies CASSYGTATNYGYTF.

The chain has TRBV7-2 and TRBJ1-3; no clear D gene. The V and J ends lost 3 bases and 4 bases respectively, with 19 bases between them. Germline V lookup: CDR1 SGHTA, CDR2 FQGNSA. The CDR3 totals 17 residues. CDR3 residues: CASSFRELYTFGNTIYF. CDR3 nucleotide sequence: TGTGCCAGCAGCTTTCGGGAGCTCTACACATTCGGAAACACCATATATTTT.